This TCR beta chain was sequenced during a study of T-cell memory formation after mild COVID-19. Findings and caveats of the study: Specificity for SARS-CoV-2 was not confirmed among the second-wave clones peaking on day 37. There was a balanced CD4/CD8 profile in clones contracting day 15 to 85, and later expanders leaned CD4+. The main location of contracting CD4+ clones was CM and EM, and that of contracting CD8+ clones was EMRA.

The V gene lost 6 bases and the J gene lost 5 bases, with 14 bases spanning the gap. Germline values: CDR1 SGHRS, CDR2 YFSETQ. The CDR3 is 13 amino acids. TCRdb re-analysed the 5' RACE reads in MiXCR, keeping a single row per CDR3 protein. The sample lists approximately 98,000 distinct CDR3 sequences; about a sixth were seen once. Only a few counts were recorded for this clonotype. The antigen is unknown. This rearrangement joins TRBV5-1 to TRBJ1-2; D possibly corresponds to TRBD1 (6 bases). This TCR derives from a man younger than 30 who had mild COVID-19 (a few samples of this study predate the infection). Cell type and time point are not known. The material sequenced was PBMCs or a T cell subset sorted from them (not recorded which). CDR3 sequence reads: CASTRGGGYGYTF. Here the CDR3 DNA reads TGCGCCAGCACCAGGGGAGGGGGATATGGCTACACCTTC.